Listed here are 27 T cell receptor beta chains from one sample, sequenced in a study of circulating CD8 cells and anti-PD-1 response in melanoma. Sorting of live CD3+CD8+TCRalphabeta+ cells by PD-1 and/or TIGIT gave four subsets. Using roughly 15 ng of total RNA, TCR libraries were made with the QIAseq Immune Repertoire TCR panel. MiXCR, run by TCRdb on the reads, gives a single entry per CDR3 protein. Of under 450 distinct CDR3 sequences detected, approximately 9.1% appear once; the ten largest clones hold over 15%. Sequences were derived from CD8+ T cells from PBMCs, sampled at baseline or after one month of anti-PD-1 therapy (not recorded which). These receptors originate from a human donor with melanoma.

By proportion, this clonotype is medium-sized (0.01 to 0.1%). For the CDR3, the DNA is TGTGCCAGCAGCAGGGACCCTCATAGCAATCAGCCCCAGCATTTT. Translating it yields CASSRDPHSNQPQHF. The rearrangement uses TRBV9 and TRBJ1-5; the D gene is possibly TRBD1 (5 bases). V was pared by 4 bases and J by 0 bases, with 11 bases between. CDR3 size: 15 residues. CDR1 and CDR2 from the germline V gene are SGDLS and YYNGEE.

Judged by abundance, this clonotype is large. This sequence joins TRBV6-1 and TRBJ1-1; TRBD1 is a possible D gene (6 bases). The CDR3 is 14 residues long. Germline CDR1 is MNHNS and CDR2 is SASEGT. Trimming took 1 base from V and 5 from J, leaving 11 bases between them. CDR3 in DNA: TGTGCCAGCAGTGAAGGGGTGAGGGGGACTGAAGCTTTCTTT. This gives the protein CASSEGVRGTEAFF.

This clonotype came up a few times. This CDR3 is missing its conserved last phenylalanine or tryptophan, likely due to a read error. The J gene is TRBJ1-1, the V gene TRBV2, with a possible D match to TRBD1 (5 bases). Trimming removed 1 base at V and 6 bases at J, with 6 bases between. Germline assignment: CDR1 SNHLY and CDR2 FYNNEI. The CDR3 has 12 residues. As DNA, the CDR3 is TGTGCCAGCAGTGAAGAAGGGGCTGAAGCTTTCTCT. It yields the protein CASSEEGAEAFS.

The V call is TRBV7-3, the J call TRBJ2-7; no firm D call. Germline V gives CDR1 SGHTA, CDR2 FQGTGA. The CDR3 totals 14 residues. V lost 3 bases and J lost 0, with 9 bases in between. This CDR3 reads CASSFYLSSYEQYF. The CDR3 DNA follows: TGTGCCAGCAGCTTTTACCTGAGCTCCTACGAGCAGTACTTC.

In this sample, this clonotype is medium-sized. Since a much larger clone is just one base distant, this may be a read error. V and J are TRBV4-1 and TRBJ2-3, with 8 bases identical to TRBD2. This CDR3 region has 15 residues. CDR1 and CDR2 from the germline V gene are MGHRA and YSYEKL. The CDR3 DNA reads TGCGCCGGCAGCCAATTCGGGGGGGAGACAGATACGCAGTATTTT. Translation gives CAGSQFGGETDTQYF.

This clonotype qualifies as large (0.1 to 1%). The gene calls are TRBV3-1 and TRBJ2-7; D gene ambiguous. Per the germline V gene, CDR1 is LGHDT and CDR2 is YNNKEL (reference sequence). V lost 1 base to trimming and J lost 6 bases, with 10 bases between them. The CDR3 totals 13 residues. CDR3 sequence reads: CASSQAALLEQYF. Written as DNA, the CDR3 is TGTGCCAGCAGCCAAGCCGCCCTACTCGAGCAGTACTTC.

This clonotype ranks as large (0.1 to 1%). The CDR3 nucleotides are TGTGCCAGCAGTTACAGGGATAATTCACCCCTCCACTTT. Its translation: CASSYRDNSPLHF. The chain uses TRBV6-2 or TRBV6-3 and TRBJ1-6; D uncertain. V shed 2 bases and J shed 5 bases, with 4 bases lying between them. This CDR3 is 13 amino acids long. Germline CDR1 is MNHEY and CDR2 is SVGEGT.

By proportion, this clonotype is medium-sized. V is TRBV1 and J is TRBJ2-1; the table's D gene call, TRBD1, was not cross checked with the DNA. TRBV1 counts as a pseudogene. The length of the CDR3 is 17 residues. Written as DNA, the CDR3 is TGCACCAGCAGCCAAGGCCGGGCCTCTAGGTTAGACAATGAGCAGTTCTTC. It specifies CTSSQGRASRLDNEQFF.

This clonotype was seen just once. The chain has TRBV29-1 and TRBJ2-3; a weak D match, TRBD2 (6 bases). Germline CDR1 SQVTM, CDR2 ANQGSEA. The CDR3 runs to 13 residues. Trimming pared 4 bases from V and 4 bases from J, leaving 12 bases between. CDR3 in DNA: TGCAGCGTTGGGAGGGAGAGGTCAGATACGCAGTATTTT. Translating it yields CSVGRERSDTQYF.

By sample fraction, this clonotype is medium-sized. The chain is built from TRBV13 and TRBJ2-3; 11 bases are a match to TRBD2. Germline-derived CDR1 and CDR2 are PRHDT and FYEKMQ (reference sequence). V lost 5 bases and J lost 0; bases outside the gene matches: 4. The CDR3 runs to 16 residues. The CDR3 loop reads CASSPTSGVSTDTQYF. The DNA for the CDR3 is TGTGCCAGCAGCCCGACTAGCGGGGTTAGCACAGATACGCAGTATTTT.

In the case of this clonotype: Since a much larger clone is just one base distant, this may be a read error. This chain connects TRBV6-4 to TRBJ2-3, with 8 bases aligning to TRBD1. The V gene end was trimmed by 3 bases and the J gene end by 4 bases; junction bases not matched to a gene: 3. CDR3 length: 14 amino acids. The germline V gene has CDR1 MRHNA and CDR2 SNTAGT. DNA of the CDR3: TGTGCCAGCAGTGAGCAGGGGGCGGCAGATACGCAGTATTTT. It is translated as CASSEQGAADTQYF.

This clonotype is judged large (0.1 to 1%). The chain employs TRBV28 and TRBJ2-3; TRBD1 might be the D (6 bases). The V gene's germline CDR1 is MDHEN and CDR2 SYDVKM. The CDR3 totals 14 residues. V was shortened by 6 bases and J by 7 bases, with 17 bases between the two germline ends. The CDR3: CASRDWGTSNTQYF. The CDR3, as DNA: TGTGCCAGCAGGGATTGGGGGACATCAAATACGCAGTATTTT.

By share of the sample, this clonotype is large. The chain couples TRBV28 to TRBJ2-2, with 14 positions matching TRBD2. The CDR3 totals 18 residues. Trimming removed 4 bases from V and 0 bases from J; junction bases left unmatched: 4. Germline CDR1 reads MDHEN; CDR2 reads SYDVKM. CDR3 DNA: TGTGCCAGCAGTTCGGGGACTAGCGGGGGCCCGAACACCGGGGAGCTGTTTTTT. This codes for CASSSGTSGGPNTGELFF.

This clonotype rates as large. The gene calls are TRBV6-4 and TRBJ2-1; 9 bases are a match to TRBD1. The CDR3 length is 14 residues. Germline CDR1 and CDR2: MRHNA and SNTAGT. After removal of 3 bases from V and 7 bases from J, the junction contained 4 bases not matched to a gene. The CDR3 DNA follows: TGTGCCAGCAGTGAAATACAGGGGGCGAATGAGCAGTTCTTC. It translates to CASSEIQGANEQFF.

By frequency in the sample, this clonotype is medium-sized (0.01 to 0.1%). The chain combines TRBV6-4 with TRBJ2-2; 7 nucleotides line up with TRBD2. Germline trimming cut 2 bases from V and 1 base from J; bases unmatched to any gene: 4. This CDR3 contains 16 residues. CDR1 and CDR2 (germline): MRHNA, SNTAGT. The CDR3 DNA sequence: TGTGCCAGCAGTGACAAGGGAGGGGAGAACACCGGGGAGCTGTTTTTT. This gives the protein CASSDKGGENTGELFF.

By share, this clonotype ranks as large. The gene calls are TRBV20-1 and TRBJ2-1, with D tentatively TRBD2 (6 bases). Germline CDR1 and CDR2: DFQATT and SNEGSKA (reference sequence). V lost 3 bases and J 3 bases, leaving 12 bases between the germline ends. This CDR3 spans 14 amino acids. CDR3 residues: CSASDGGDYNEQFF. The CDR3 DNA follows: TGCAGTGCTAGTGACGGCGGGGACTACAATGAGCAGTTCTTC.

In its sample, this clonotype ranks as medium-sized (0.01 to 0.1%). Just one base apart from a much larger clone, this may be a read error. The chain's CDR3 is CASSGGTSGAIDEQFF. The CDR3 DNA is TGTGCCAGCAGTGGCGGGACTAGCGGGGCAATCGATGAGCAGTTCTTC. The chain combines TRBV6-4 with TRBJ2-1; 13 positions agree with TRBD2. The CDR3 is made up of 16 amino acids. V was clipped by 4 bases and J by 8 bases; unmatched bases: 8. The germline CDR1 and CDR2 sequences are MRHNA and SNTAGT.

There are a few counts of this clonotype. The chain is built from TRBV12-3 or TRBV12-4 and TRBJ2-7, with 7 nucleotides matching TRBD1. The CDR3 extends over 14 amino acids. Trimming at V came to 6 bases and at J to 2 bases, leaving 7 bases not matched to a gene. CDR3 amino acids: CASSPTGKAYEQYF. DNA for the CDR3: TGTGCCAGCAGCCCGACAGGGAAGGCCTACGAGCAGTACTTC.

Judged by abundance, this clonotype is medium-sized (0.01 to 0.1%). The chain recombines TRBV28 with TRBJ1-4; D not resolved. Trimming stripped 5 bases from V and 4 bases from J, with 11 bases between. Germline loops: CDR1 MDHEN, CDR2 SYDVKM. This CDR3 is 14 amino acids long. CDR3 sequence reads: CASSASVNNEKLFF. DNA of the CDR3: TGTGCCAGCAGTGCCTCAGTTAATAATGAAAAACTGTTTTTT.

This clonotype rates as large. The chain links TRBV14 to TRBJ2-1; 9 bases fit TRBD2. Germline trimming cut 1 base from V and 7 bases from J; bases unmatched to any gene: 2. Germline V gene lookup returns CDR1 SGHDN and CDR2 FVKESK. This CDR3 comprises 14 residues. The CDR3 coding sequence is TGTGCCAGCAGCCAAGTGACTAGCGGAAATGAGCAGTTCTTC. This gives the protein CASSQVTSGNEQFF.

This clonotype was observed a handful of times. V usage is TRBV14 and J usage is TRBJ2-7, with D perhaps TRBD1 (5 bases). The CDR3 length is 14 residues. Germline V gene lookup returns CDR1 SGHDN and CDR2 FVKESK. Between the trimmed V and J ends, which lost 4 bases and 4 bases, there was a span of 14 bases. This chain's CDR3 is CASSLWTNPYEQYF. CDR3 nucleotides: TGTGCCAGCAGCCTTTGGACAAATCCGTACGAGCAGTACTTC. The variable domain in full, completed from reference TRBV14 and TRBJ2-7, reads EAGVTQFPSHSVIEKGQTVTLRCDPISGHDNLYWYRRVMGKEIKFLLHFVKESKQDESGMPNNRFLAERTGGTYSTLKVQPAELEDSGVYFCASSLWTNPYEQYFGPGTRLTVT.

Worth noting for this clonotype: This could be a read error, since a much larger clone is one nucleotide away. The chain couples TRBV14 to TRBJ2-3; D remains unclear. CDR1 and CDR2 (germline): SGHDN, FVKESK. This CDR3 comprises 13 residues. This CDR3 reads CACSQSPGGTQYF. The CDR3 nucleotides read TGTGCCTGCAGCCAGTCTCCCGGCGGTACGCAGTATTTT.

This clonotype qualifies as medium-sized. The V call is TRBV19, the J call TRBJ2-1; TRBD1 aligns across 7 bases. CDR1 is LNHDA and CDR2 is SQIVND in the germline V gene (reference sequence). With V trimmed by 5 bases and J by 10 bases, 8 bases remained unmatched. The CDR3 is made up of 13 amino acids. The DNA for the CDR3 is TGTGCCAGTAGTGAACAACAGGGGTACGAGCAGTTCTTC. As protein: CASSEQQGYEQFF.

With respect to this clonotype: Because the CDR3 is missing its conserved closing phenylalanine or tryptophan, this is likely a read error. V gene TRBV28 combines with J gene TRBJ1-1; D is uncertain. CDR3 length: 16 residues. CDR1 and CDR2 (germline): MDHEN, SYDVKM. The CDR3: CASTTSTRSMNTGAFS. The CDR3 nucleotides read TGTGCCAGCACCACGAGCACCAGATCAATGAACACTGGAGCTTTCTCT.

By sample share, this clonotype is large. The V gene is TRBV20-1, the J gene TRBJ2-3, with D perhaps given as TRBD1 or TRBD2 (6 bases each). Trimming removed 3 bases from V and 3 bases from J, with 22 bases in between. CDR3 length: 17 amino acids. The germline V gene has CDR1 DFQATT and CDR2 SNEGSKA (reference sequence). Here the CDR3 reads CSARGEGGHVGTDTQYF. CDR3 coding DNA: TGCAGTGCTAGGGGAGAAGGGGGGCACGTTGGGACAGATACGCAGTATTTT.

This clonotype qualifies as large. The chain uses TRBV14 and TRBJ2-1; 9 bases fit TRBD2. The germline V gene has CDR1 SGHDN and CDR2 FVKESK. Trimming at V came to 1 base and at J to 7 bases, leaving 5 bases not matched to a gene. The CDR3 totals 15 residues. The DNA for the CDR3 is TGTGCCAGCAGCCAAGGGAGCGGGGGGCGGAATGAGCAGTTCTTC. This sequence encodes CASSQGSGGRNEQFF.

This clonotype is labeled as large. V gene TRBV2 combines with J gene TRBJ2-1, with a weak D call TRBD2 (6 bases). V was trimmed by 8 bases and J by 6 bases, leaving 14 bases between them. This CDR3 region has 13 residues. Germline values: CDR1 SNHLY, CDR2 FYNNEI. CDR3 loop: CASGDGGGNEQFF. Here the CDR3 DNA reads TGTGCCAGCGGGGATGGGGGAGGCAATGAGCAGTTCTTC. Full variable domain (remainder filled in from reference TRBV2 and TRBJ2-1): EPEVTQTPSHQVTQMGQEVILRCVPISNHLYFYWYRQILGQKVEFLVSFYNNEISEKSEIFDDQFSVERPDGSNFTLKIRSTKLEDSAMYFCASGDGGGNEQFFGPGTRLTVL.